The 22 T cell receptor beta chains listed next were all sequenced from one sample in a study of vaccination and CD4 T cells after COVID-19 (dated by TCRdb to between 2022 and 2023). The time point label for this specimen denotes: late sampling 161 to 241 days after vaccination in a few convalescent patients. Library method: PCR. Sequencing used an Illumina iSeq 100. TCRdb took the public reads, trimmed them with fastp at Q25, ran MiXCR for clone calling and kept in-frame beta chains. One record per CDR3 amino acid sequence lists the most common genes and DNA. The sample profile shows more than 25,000 distinct CDR3 sequences; around 49% of them were found once. 5.8% of the sample comes from the top ten. Here the sequenced sample was CD4+ T cells from blood, taken about 7 months after SARS-CoV-2 vaccination. The receptors originated from a human donor who had recovered from COVID-19.

The chain carries TRBV4-2 and TRBJ2-3; 11 nucleotides agree with TRBD2. The CDR3 consists of 15 residues. The junction had 2 bases not matched to a gene; V was cut back by 0 bases and J by 6 bases. CDR1 LGHNA and CDR2 YNFKEQ come from the germline V gene. The CDR3 nucleotides read TGTGCCAGCAGCCAAGAACTAGCGGGAGCCGATACGCAGTATTTT. Its translation is CASSQELAGADTQYF.

The chain carries TRBV11-1 and TRBJ1-1; D is unclear. Germline CDR1 SGHAT, CDR2 FQDESV (reference sequence). The CDR3 consists of 12 residues. Trimming cost V 8 bases and J 5 bases, with 12 bases left between them. The CDR3 loop is CASLQYGTEAFF. DNA of the CDR3: TGTGCCAGCCTCCAATACGGAACTGAAGCTTTCTTT.

The chain recombines TRBV18 with TRBJ2-5; 9 bases align to TRBD1. After removal of 2 bases from V and 5 bases from J, the junction contained 6 bases not matched to a gene. The germline gives CDR1 KGHSH, CDR2 LQKENI. The CDR3 totals 15 residues. This CDR3 reads CASSPGTGNSETQYF. In DNA, the CDR3 is TGTGCCAGCTCACCAGGGACAGGGAACTCGGAGACCCAGTACTTC. Supplemented by reference TRBV18 and TRBJ2-5, the full variable domain reads NAGVMQNPRHLVRRRGQEARLRCSPMKGHSHVYWYRQLPEEGLKFMVYLQKENIIDESGMPKERFSAEFPKEGPSILRIQQVVRGDSAAYFCASSPGTGNSETQYFGPGTRLLVL.

The chain couples TRBV20-1 to TRBJ2-1, with D tentatively TRBD2 (5 bases). V was shortened by 1 base and J by 0 bases, with 13 bases between the two germline ends. This CDR3 spans 16 amino acids. Per germline, CDR1 DFQATT and CDR2 SNEGSKA (reference sequence). The CDR3 coding sequence is TGCAGTGCTAGAGCCCCCCGGAGGAGCTCCTACAATGAGCAGTTCTTC. It translates to CSARAPRRSSYNEQFF.

V and J are TRBV20-1 and TRBJ2-1; TRBD2 matches at 11 bases. CDR3 size: 18 residues. J lost 0 bases, V lost 4 bases, and 11 bases had no gene match. The germline V gene encodes CDR1 DFQATT and CDR2 SNEGSKA (reference sequence). The CDR3 sequence is CSATNGLAGSNSYNEQFF. As DNA, the CDR3 is TGCAGTGCTACAAATGGACTAGCGGGTTCAAACTCCTACAATGAGCAGTTCTTC.

As DNA, the CDR3 is TGTGCCAGCAGTCTGGGGACAGCAAGCACAGATACGCAGTATTTT. Its protein product is CASSLGTASTDTQYF. The rearrangement links TRBV6-1 to TRBJ2-3; 7 bases align to TRBD1. CDR3 length equals 15 residues. The trim removed 5 bases at V and 0 bases at J, leaving 5 bases unmatched. Germline CDR1 and CDR2: MNHNS and SASEGT.

The chain couples TRBV7-6 to TRBJ2-7; TRBD2 aligns across 7 bases. J was trimmed by 7 bases and V by 10 bases; bases with no gene match: 13. The germline V gene encodes CDR1 SGHVS and CDR2 FNYEAQ. The CDR3 loop spans 13 amino acids. In nucleotides, the CDR3 is TGTGCCACCGCCCCGGGGGGTAACAATGAGCAGTACTTC. Translating gives CATAPGGNNEQYF.

The chain couples TRBV20-1 to TRBJ2-7; TRBD2 matches 11 bases. After removal of 0 bases from V and 3 bases from J, the junction contained 4 bases not matched to a gene. The V gene's germline CDR1 is DFQATT and CDR2 SNEGSKA (reference sequence). The CDR3 runs to 15 residues. CDR3 nucleotide sequence: TGCAGTGCTAGAGACAGAGGGACTAGCGGCTACGAGCAGTACTTC. It encodes CSARDRGTSGYEQYF.

The chain couples TRBV21-1 to TRBJ1-6. TRBV21-1 is noted as a pseudogene. This CDR3 region has 14 residues. CDR3 DNA sequence: TGTGCCAGCAGCAAGTGGGTACGGGCTTCACCCCTCCACTTT. Translation gives CASSKWVRASPLHF.

This clonotype came up a few times. V usage is TRBV10-3 and J usage is TRBJ2-1; D not resolved. Between the trimmed V and J ends, which lost 7 bases and 4 bases, there was a span of 14 bases. This CDR3 region has 14 residues. Germline assignment: CDR1 ENHRY and CDR2 SYGVKD. The DNA for the CDR3 is TGTGCCATCAAGTATTCTGAGGTTTACAATGAGCAGTTCTTC. The encoded protein is CAIKYSEVYNEQFF.

The chain recombines TRBV19 with TRBJ1-1; tentative D call: TRBD1 (6 bases). V was clipped by 5 bases and J by 4 bases, with 11 bases between them. The CDR3 length is 13 residues. CDR1 and CDR2 (germline): LNHDA, SQIVND (reference sequence). The CDR3 region is CASSDGGGTEAFF. The CDR3 DNA reads as TGTGCCAGTAGTGACGGGGGCGGCACTGAAGCTTTCTTT.

V gene TRBV27 combines with J gene TRBJ2-3; D uncertain. Germline values: CDR1 MNHEY, CDR2 SMNVEV (reference sequence). The CDR3 covers 13 residues. With 1 base removed from V and 1 base from J, the gap between germline ends came to 3 bases. The CDR3 loop reads CASSLWGTDTQYF. DNA of the CDR3: TGTGCCAGCAGTTTATGGGGCACAGATACGCAGTATTTT.

This clonotype was seen a few times. CDR3 loop: CASSEDRNRVQETQYF. The CDR3 bases are TGTGCCAGCAGTGAAGATAGAAATAGAGTCCAAGAGACCCAGTACTTC. V is TRBV6-1 and J is TRBJ2-5; D remains ambiguous. The CDR3 extends over 16 amino acids. Trimming stripped 1 base from V and 1 base from J, with 13 bases between. The V gene's germline CDR1 is MNHNS and CDR2 SASEGT.

This clonotype was seen a few times. The J gene is TRBJ2-5, the V gene TRBV27, with D perhaps being TRBD1 or TRBD2 (7 bases each). CDR3 length equals 16 residues. With 2 bases removed from V and 5 bases from J, the gap between germline ends came to 18 bases. Germline V CDR1 and CDR2: MNHEY, SMNVEV (reference sequence). The CDR3 bases are TGTGCCAGCAGTTTAAGTAGTGCAGGGGGAGGGGAGACCCAGTACTTC. Amino acid sequence: CASSLSSAGGGETQYF.

The chain's CDR3 is CASSGQYPNTEAFF. DNA for the CDR3: TGTGCCAGCTCAGGACAGTACCCGAACACTGAAGCTTTCTTT. This chain joins TRBV11-1 and TRBJ1-1, with a tentative D call TRBD1 (6 bases). This CDR3 region has 14 residues. V lost 8 bases and J 1 base, leaving 14 bases between the germline ends. CDR1 is SGHAT and CDR2 is FQDESV in the germline V gene (reference sequence). Combining the CDR3 with reference TRBV11-1 and TRBJ1-1 gives the whole variable domain EAEVAQSPRYKITEKSQAVAFWCDPISGHATLYWYRQILGQGPELLVQFQDESVVDDSQLPKDRFSAERLKGVDSTLKIQPAELGDSAMYLCASSGQYPNTEAFFGQGTRLTVV.

CDR3 sequence reads: CSATGQGTEAFF. CDR3 nucleotide sequence: TGCAGTGCGACCGGACAGGGGACTGAAGCTTTCTTT. The rearrangement uses TRBV20-1 and TRBJ1-1; 9 bases line up with TRBD1. Germline trimming cut 6 bases from V and 5 bases from J; bases unmatched to any gene: 4. Germline lookup yields CDR1 DFQATT and CDR2 SNEGSKA (reference sequence). CDR3 length equals 12 residues.

The gene calls are TRBV4-1 and TRBJ2-7; a weak D match, TRBD1 (6 bases). The germline V gene encodes CDR1 MGHRA and CDR2 YSYEKL. This CDR3 has 18 residues. V shed 4 bases and J shed 2 bases, with 24 bases lying between them. As DNA, the CDR3 is TGCGCCAGCAGCCCAGGGGTCCTTGACCGGCGGTACACCTACGAGCAGTACTTC. It specifies CASSPGVLDRRYTYEQYF.

The chain recombines TRBV7-8 with TRBJ2-3; 10 bases match TRBD2. This CDR3 is built from 16 residues. V lost 5 bases, J lost 2 bases, and 7 bases stayed unmatched. Germline-derived CDR1 and CDR2 are SGHVS and FQNEAQ. CDR3 in amino acids: CASSMPSGRHTDTQYF. The DNA of the CDR3 is TGTGCCAGCAGCATGCCTAGCGGGAGACACACAGATACGCAGTATTTT. The full variable domain, in which reference TRBV7-8 and TRBJ2-3 provide the parts outside the CDR3, is GAGVSQSPRYKVAKRGQDVALRCDPISGHVSLFWYQQALGQGPEFLTYFQNEAQLDKSGLPSDRFFAERPEGSVSTLKIQRTQQEDSAVYLCASSMPSGRHTDTQYFGPGTRLTVL.

The chain couples TRBV20-1 to TRBJ2-5; 9 bases map to TRBD2. The CDR3 spans 12 residues. Losses at the gene ends were 6 bases for V and 5 bases for J; bases not matched to a gene: 4. In germline, CDR1 is DFQATT, CDR2 SNEGSKA (reference sequence). The CDR3 bases are TGCAGTGCCCAACTAGCGGGCGAGACCCAGTACTTC. Protein product: CSAQLAGETQYF.

V usage is TRBV7-3 and J usage is TRBJ2-5; TRBD2 matches 16 bases. V gave up 4 bases and J gave up 7 bases; unmatched junction bases: 3. CDR1 is SGHTA and CDR2 is FQGTGA in the germline V gene. The CDR3 runs to 15 residues. The CDR3 spells CASSSGLAGGGTQYF. The DNA for the CDR3 is TGTGCCAGCAGCTCGGGACTAGCGGGAGGGGGGACCCAGTACTTC.

A few counts support this clonotype. The rearrangement uses TRBV7-8 and TRBJ2-1; a weak D match, TRBD1 (6 bases). This CDR3 region has 14 residues. CDR1 and CDR2 from the germline V gene are SGHVS and FQNEAQ. V was shortened by 4 bases and J by 5 bases, with 12 bases between the two germline ends. The CDR3 DNA reads as TGTGCCAGCAGCTACAGGGTGGGGGACAATGAGCAGTTCTTC. It yields the protein CASSYRVGDNEQFF.

In DNA, the CDR3 is TGTGCCACCACATTCTGGGCAGGGGGAGTGACAGATACGCAGTATTTT. Translated: CATTFWAGGVTDTQYF. The V and J genes are TRBV7-9 and TRBJ2-3, with TRBD1 matching over 7 bases. V gave up 10 bases and J gave up 3 bases; unmatched junction bases: 16. The germline V gene encodes CDR1 SEHNR and CDR2 FQNEAQ (reference sequence). The CDR3 runs 16 residues.